The subject of this entry is one TCR beta chain. As yet, its antigen is unknown. TCRdb called the 5' RACE reads again in MiXCR, with one record for every CDR3 protein. There are about 690,000 distinct CDR3 sequences in the sample; roughly 6.2% occur only once, and around 2% lies in the top ten. The sample comes from a study of identical twins. The study's findings and limits: Modelling approaches yielded underestimates of out-of-frame TCR alpha sharing between monozygotic twins. The analysis was cross-sectional rather than longitudinal within donors.

Germline CDR1 MNHNS, CDR2 SASEGT. The length of the CDR3 is 14 residues. V lost 9 bases and J lost 0, with 14 bases in between. The TCR originated in a man between 18 and 29 years old in good health. V and J are TRBV6-1 and TRBJ1-1; D might be TRBD1 (5 bases). The specimen sequenced was naive T cells sorted from blood. DNA of the CDR3: TGTGCCAGTCAGACCGGGACGGTGAACACTGAAGCTTTCTTT. Encoded protein: CASQTGTVNTEAFF.